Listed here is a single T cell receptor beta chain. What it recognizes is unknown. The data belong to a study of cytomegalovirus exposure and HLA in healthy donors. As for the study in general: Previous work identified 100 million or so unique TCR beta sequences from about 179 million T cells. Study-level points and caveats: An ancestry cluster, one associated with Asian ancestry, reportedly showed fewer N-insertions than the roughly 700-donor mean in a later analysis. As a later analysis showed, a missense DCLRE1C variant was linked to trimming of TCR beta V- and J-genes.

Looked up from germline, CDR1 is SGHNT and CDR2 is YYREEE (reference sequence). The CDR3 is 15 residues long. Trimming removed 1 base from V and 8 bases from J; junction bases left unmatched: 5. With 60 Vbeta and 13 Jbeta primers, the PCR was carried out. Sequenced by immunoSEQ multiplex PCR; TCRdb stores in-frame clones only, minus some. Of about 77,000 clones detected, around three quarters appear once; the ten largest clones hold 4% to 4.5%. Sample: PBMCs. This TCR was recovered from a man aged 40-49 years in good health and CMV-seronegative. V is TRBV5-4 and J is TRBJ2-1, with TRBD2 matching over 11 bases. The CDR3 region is CASSLSSGRTDEQFF. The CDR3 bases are TGTGCCAGCAGCTTGTCTAGCGGGAGGACTGATGAGCAGTTCTTC.